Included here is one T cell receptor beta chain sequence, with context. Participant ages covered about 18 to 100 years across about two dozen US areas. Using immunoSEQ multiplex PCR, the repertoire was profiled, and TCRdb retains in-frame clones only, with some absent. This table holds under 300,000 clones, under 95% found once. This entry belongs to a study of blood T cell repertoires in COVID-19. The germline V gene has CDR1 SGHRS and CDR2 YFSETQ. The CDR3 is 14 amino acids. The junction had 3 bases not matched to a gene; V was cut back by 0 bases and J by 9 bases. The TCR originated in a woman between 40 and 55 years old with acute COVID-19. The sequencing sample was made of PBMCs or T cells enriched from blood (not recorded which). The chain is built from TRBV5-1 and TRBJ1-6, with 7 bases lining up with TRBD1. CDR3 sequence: CASSLDRGVSPLHF. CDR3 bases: TGCGCCAGCAGCTTGGACAGGGGCGTTTCACCCCTCCACTTT. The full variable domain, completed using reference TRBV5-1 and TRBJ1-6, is KAGVTQTPRYLIKTRGQQVTLSCSPISGHRSVSWYQQTPGQGLQFLFEYFSETQRNKGNFPGRFSGRQFSNSRSEMNVSTLELGDSALYLCASSLDRGVSPLHFGNGTRLTVT.